The clone carrying this T cell receptor (beta chain) was seen ten or more times. Its antigen is unknown. This sample was taken from a study of identical twins. A universal primer binding site was introduced by template switching. The final cDNA contained unique molecular identifiers. TCRdb itself ran the 5' RACE reads through MiXCR, one entry per CDR3 protein. The sample lists 700,000 or so distinct CDR3 sequences, about 9.4% occurring once. Study observations and caveats: Memory repertoires showed no such pattern, whereas abundant cord blood beta clonotypes carried fewer insertions. Among monozygotic twins, out-of-frame TCR alpha sharing exceeded what models predicted.

These same data were also listed under a study on yellow fever vaccine responses in identical twins. That paper notes: Vaccine T cell responses of twins reportedly seemed partly convergent and partly personalized.

This receptor was obtained from a woman aged 18-29 years in good health. The sequenced material came from PBMCs.

The CDR3 DNA sequence: TGTGCCAGCACACCGGCCGGGCGGAACAATGAGCAGTTCTTC. Its protein is CASTPAGRNNEQFF. V is TRBV12-3 or TRBV12-4 and J is TRBJ2-1, with D unresolved. V gave up 7 bases and J gave up 5 bases, with 15 bases separating them. The CDR3 sequence is 14 residues long.